The rows below give T cell receptor beta chains drawn from one sample of a study of cytomegalovirus exposure and HLA in healthy donors. Here immunoSEQ multiplex PCR was the method, and the copy in TCRdb shows in-frame clones only, minus some. The table shows about 160,000 clones, with approximately 72% occurring only once. The sequenced sample consisted of PBMCs. The receptors derive from a man between 40 and 49 years old in good health and CMV-seropositive. CDR3s include the opening cysteine and the closing phenylalanine or tryptophan. The D gene is left open where the match is weak. Some rows have no size entry. The others give once, few or many, or a class for an expanded clone.

>TRBJ2-7|once|TRBV9|TRBD1
TGTGCCAGCAGCGTAGACGGGACAGGCCCCTACGAGCAGTACTTC
CASSVDGTGPYEQYF
>TRBJ2-5|few|TRBV27|TRBD1
TGTGCCAGCAGCCTTACAGGGGGATCAGAGACCCAGTACTTC
CASSLTGGSETQYF
>TRBJ2-1|.|TRBV5-4|TRBD2
TGTGCCAGCAGCTTGGGCCTAGCGGGGGGGTCCTACAATGAGCAGTTCTTC
CASSLGLAGGSYNEQFF
>TRBJ1-3|.|TRBV30|.
TGTGCCTGGAGTGTAGTCCCGCACAGGGGAAACACCATATATTTT
CAWSVVPHRGNTIYF
>TRBJ2-5|few|TRBV7-9|TRBD2
TGTGCCAGCAGGGGCGGGGGATTCGAAGAGACCCAGTACTTC
CASRGGGFEETQYF
>TRBJ1-4|few|TRBV27|.
TGTGCCAGCAGTTTGTTGGGGGGAAGTGGGCCTAATGAAAAACTGTTTTTT
CASSLLGGSGPNEKLFF
>TRBJ2-7|once|TRBV5-1|TRBD2
TGCGCCAGCAGCTTGGGGCTAGCGGGGGGACTCGCGTACTTC
CASSLGLAGGLAYF
>TRBJ2-5|few|TRBV5-6|.
TGTGCCAGCAGCTTGGCCAGGCAAGAGACCCAGTACTTC
CASSLARQETQYF
>TRBJ2-7|.|TRBV19|TRBD1
TGTGCCAGTACCTCGGGACAGGGGGCCTACGAGCAGTACTTC
CASTSGQGAYEQYF
>TRBJ2-3|few|TRBV11-2|.
TGTGCCAGCAGCTTAGTGGGCCCGGAGGGTGGGTATTTT
CASSLVGPEGGYF
>TRBJ2-5|.|TRBV6-5|.
TGTGCCAGCAGGAATCTCGGGACCCAGTACTTC
CASRNLGTQYF
>TRBJ1-6|.|TRBV27|.
TGTGCCAGCACCCCGAGCTCCTATAATTCACCCCTCCACTTT
CASTPSSYNSPLHF
>TRBJ1-2|.|TRBV19|TRBD1
TGTGCCATCCGACAGGGGGGTGGCTACACCTTC
CAIRQGGGYTF
>TRBJ2-4|.|TRBV5-1|.
TGCGCCAGCAGCCCGCGGAGAGCCAAAAACATTCAGTACTTC
CASSPRRAKNIQYF
>TRBJ2-7|.|TRBV19|TRBD1
TGTGCCAGTAGGGGCGGCAGGGGGCTCTACGAGCAGTACTTC
CASRGGRGLYEQYF
>TRBJ2-3|.|TRBV19|TRBD2
TGTGCCAGTAGTCGGGGAGCGGGGCCCACAGATACGCAGTATTTT
CASSRGAGPTDTQYF
>TRBJ1-4|.|TRBV6-4|TRBD1
TGTGCCAGCCTTCAGGGGGCCGATGAAAAACTGTTTTTT
CASLQGADEKLFF
>TRBJ1-6|.|TRBV15|.
TGTGCCACCAGCACAGACAGTTTTCACCTCCACTTT
CATSTDSFHLHF
>TRBJ1-5|few|TRBV10-3|.
TGTGCCATCAGTGAGTCGCTGGGACTCTATAGCAATCAGCCCCAGCATTTT
CAISESLGLYSNQPQHF
>TRBJ2-7|.|TRBV7-2|.
TGTGCCAGCAGCCATACAAACGAGCAGTACTTC
CASSHTNEQYF